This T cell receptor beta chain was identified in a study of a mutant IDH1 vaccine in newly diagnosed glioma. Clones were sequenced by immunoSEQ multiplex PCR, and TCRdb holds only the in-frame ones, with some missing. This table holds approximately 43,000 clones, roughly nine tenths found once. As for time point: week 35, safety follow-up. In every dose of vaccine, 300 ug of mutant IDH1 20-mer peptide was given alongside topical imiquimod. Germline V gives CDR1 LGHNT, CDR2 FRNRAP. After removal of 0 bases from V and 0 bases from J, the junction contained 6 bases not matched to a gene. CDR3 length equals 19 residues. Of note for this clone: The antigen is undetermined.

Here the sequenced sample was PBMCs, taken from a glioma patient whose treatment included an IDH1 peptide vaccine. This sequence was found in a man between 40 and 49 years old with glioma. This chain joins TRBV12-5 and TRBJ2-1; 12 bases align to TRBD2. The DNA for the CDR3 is TGTGCTAGTGGTTTGGTACTAGCGGGAGGTTCCAGCTCCTACAATGAGCAGTTCTTC. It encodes CASGLVLAGGSSSYNEQFF.